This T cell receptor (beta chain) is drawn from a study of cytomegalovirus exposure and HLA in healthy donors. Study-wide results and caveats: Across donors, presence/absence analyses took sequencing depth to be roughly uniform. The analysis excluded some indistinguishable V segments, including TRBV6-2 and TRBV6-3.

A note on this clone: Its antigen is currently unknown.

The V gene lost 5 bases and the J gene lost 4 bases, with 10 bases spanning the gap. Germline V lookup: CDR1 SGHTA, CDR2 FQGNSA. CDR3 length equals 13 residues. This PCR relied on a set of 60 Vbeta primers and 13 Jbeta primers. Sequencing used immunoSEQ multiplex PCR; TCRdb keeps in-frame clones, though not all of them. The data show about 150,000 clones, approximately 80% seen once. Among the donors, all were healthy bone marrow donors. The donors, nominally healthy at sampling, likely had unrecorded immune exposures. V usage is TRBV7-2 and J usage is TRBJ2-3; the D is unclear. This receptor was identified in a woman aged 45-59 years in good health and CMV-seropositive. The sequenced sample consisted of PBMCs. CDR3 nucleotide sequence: TGTGCCAGCAGCCTTACGTCGGCAGATACGCAGTATTTT. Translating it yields CASSLTSADTQYF.